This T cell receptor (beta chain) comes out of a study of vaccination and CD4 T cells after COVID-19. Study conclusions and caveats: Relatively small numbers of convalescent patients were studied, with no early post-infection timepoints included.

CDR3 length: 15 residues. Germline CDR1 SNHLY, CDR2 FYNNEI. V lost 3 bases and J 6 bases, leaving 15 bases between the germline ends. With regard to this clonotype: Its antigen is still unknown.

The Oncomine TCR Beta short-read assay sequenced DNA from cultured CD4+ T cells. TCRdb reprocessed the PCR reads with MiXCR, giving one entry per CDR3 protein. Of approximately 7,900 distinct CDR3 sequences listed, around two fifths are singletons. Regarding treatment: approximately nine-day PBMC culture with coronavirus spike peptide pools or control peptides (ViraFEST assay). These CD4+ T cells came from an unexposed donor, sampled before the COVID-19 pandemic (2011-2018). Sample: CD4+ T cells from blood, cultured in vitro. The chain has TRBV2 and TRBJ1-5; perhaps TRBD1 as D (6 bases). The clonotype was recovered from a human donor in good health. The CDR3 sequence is CASSENGRGPQPQHF. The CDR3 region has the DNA TGTGCCAGCAGTGAGAACGGCAGGGGTCCTCAGCCCCAGCATTTT. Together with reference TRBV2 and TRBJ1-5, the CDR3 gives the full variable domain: EPEVTQTPSHQVTQMGQEVILRCVPISNHLYFYWYRQILGQKVEFLVSFYNNEISEKSEIFDDQFSVERPDGSNFTLKIRSTKLEDSAMYFCASSENGRGPQPQHFGDGTRLSIL.